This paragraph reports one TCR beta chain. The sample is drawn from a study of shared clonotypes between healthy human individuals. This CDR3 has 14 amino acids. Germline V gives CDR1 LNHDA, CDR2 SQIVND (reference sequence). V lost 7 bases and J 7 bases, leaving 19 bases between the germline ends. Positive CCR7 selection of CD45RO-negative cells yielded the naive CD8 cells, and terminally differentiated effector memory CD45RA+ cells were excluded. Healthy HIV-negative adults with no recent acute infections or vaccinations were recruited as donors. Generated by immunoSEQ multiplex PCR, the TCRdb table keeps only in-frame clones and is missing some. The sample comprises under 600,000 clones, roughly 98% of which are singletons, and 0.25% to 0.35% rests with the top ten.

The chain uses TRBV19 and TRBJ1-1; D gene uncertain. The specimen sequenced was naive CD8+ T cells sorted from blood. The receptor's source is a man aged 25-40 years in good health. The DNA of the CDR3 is TGTGCCAGTACCCCAAGCGGGTGGGCCAATGAAGCTTTCTTT. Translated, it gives CASTPSGWANEAFF.